The next 4 T cell receptor beta chains were all read from a single sample in a study of tissue T cells after allogeneic stem cell transplantation. Assay used: immunoSEQ multiplex PCR; TCRdb lists only in-frame clones, some missing. Here the sample spans about 7,500 clones, over 40% being singletons. This sample's time point: mouse harvest day 7 after allogeneic transplant. The graft held 10^6 splenic CD5+ T cells and 10^7 T-cell-depleted bone marrow cells. The specimen sequenced was gut tissue. Receptors originate from a female BALB/c mouse given C57BL/6 T cells with graft-versus-host disease after an allogeneic hematopoietic cell transplant.

Concerning this clone: Any gene name here is a mouse gene name. Sequencing ends 1 residue short of the CDR3 end; the germline J gene provides the rest. This chain connects TRBV26 to TRBJ1-4; TRBD1 agrees at 9 bases. Germline CDR1 reads KGHPV; CDR2 reads FQNQEV (reference sequence). CDR3 size: 16 residues. The V gene end was trimmed by 6 bases and the J gene end by 0 bases; junction bases not matched to a gene: 5. The CDR3 loop reads CASSPGQGLSNERLFF. The CDR3 DNA, read in part, is TGTGCCAGCAGCCCGGGACAGGGCCTTTCCAACGAAAGATTATTT. Filled out from reference TRBV26 and TRBJ1-4, the complete variable domain reads NSKVIQTPRYLVKGQGQKAKMRCIPEKGHPVVFWYQQNKNNEFKFLINFQNQEVLQQIDMTEKRFSAECPSNSPCSLEIQSSEAGDSALYLCASSPGQGLSNERLFFGHGTKLSVL.

This clone came up once. Gene names and germline refer to mouse. The sequence runs out 1 residue before the end of the CDR3; the remainder is reconstructed from the germline J gene. V and J are TRBV3 and TRBJ1-4; no definite D call. V was clipped by 3 bases and J by 0 bases, with 8 bases between them. The CDR3 consists of 15 residues. Germline V gene sequence: CDR1 SNHLY, CDR2 FYNGKV (reference sequence). CDR3 DNA, as far as it was read: TGTGCCAGCAGCTTCCGGCCTGTTTCCAACGAAAGATTATTT. It translates to CASSFRPVSNERLF. The whole CDR3 region reads CASSFRPVSNERLFF.

A note on this clone: Here the gene names and germline are mouse. The read comes to an end 1 residue before the CDR3 does, leaving the germline J gene to fill in the end. The rearrangement uses TRBV5 and TRBJ2-2; D call uncertain. The V gene lost 0 bases and the J gene lost 4 bases, with 9 bases spanning the gap. The CDR3 spans 15 residues. Germline V lookup: CDR1 LGHNA, CDR2 YNLKQL (reference sequence). Incomplete CDR3 DNA: TGTGCCAGCAGCCAAGAGGGGTCCATCACCGGGCAGCTCTAC. Translation: CASSQEGSITGQLY. The whole CDR3 protein reads CASSQEGSITGQLYF.

As for this clone: Here the gene names and germline are mouse. The DNA ends 1 residue before the CDR3 does, and the rest of the CDR3 is filled in from the germline J gene. The chain recombines TRBV26 with TRBJ2-4; D is uncertain. CDR3 length: 14 residues. V was trimmed by 2 bases and J by 2 bases, leaving 8 bases between them. CDR1 and CDR2 (germline): KGHPV, FQNQEV (reference sequence). The CDR3 spells CASSLVGAQNTLYF. The CDR3 DNA, read in part, is TGTGCCAGCAGTCTGGTGGGAGCTCAAAACACCTTGTAC.